This T cell receptor beta chain was documented in a study of shared clonotypes between healthy human individuals. Whole-study results and caveats: Memory subsets generally showed lower estimated richness than naive subsets. Owing to a small donor count, the genetic and exposure-history diversity represented was limited. Naive CD4 clonotype sharing across several donors was 5% to 6%.

Using immunoSEQ multiplex PCR, the repertoire was profiled, and TCRdb retains in-frame clones only, with some absent. The sample records 780,000 or so clones, roughly 72% being singletons. Notes on this clone: Its antigen is not identified.

The CDR3 has 9 residues. The germline CDR1 and CDR2 sequences are MRHNA and SNTAGT. Trimming removed 3 bases from V and 9 bases from J, with 3 bases in between. This TCR came from a woman aged 25-40 years in good health. Sequenced material: memory CD4+ T cells sorted from blood. Noted subset: CD45RA-negative fraction. The rearrangement joins TRBV6-4 to TRBJ2-7; D unclear. CDR3 DNA: TGTGCCAGCAGTGAAGGGCAGTACTTC. Its protein product is CASSEGQYF.